Described below is a single TCR beta chain sequence and its context. This CDR3 has 17 residues. The trim removed 5 bases at V and 4 bases at J, leaving 8 bases unmatched. The germline V gene encodes CDR1 MGHRA and CDR2 YSYEKL. This sample is drawn from a study of blood T cell repertoires in COVID-19. Study at large: Some COVID-19 samples were acute and others convalescent; all came from the United States, Italy and Spain. PBMCs, B-cell-depleted T cells, or T cells were the source of the cDNA or gDNA that made up the material.

Authors' processing steps: Amplification with reference gene primers provided the estimates of nucleated cell counts. Only in-frame clones appear in the TCRdb table, and some are missing; sequencing was by immunoSEQ multiplex PCR. The V and J calls and clone size were taken over from that table, and D and trimming were inferred from the DNA. The table records about 57,000 clones, about four fifths of them present only once. Sequenced: peripheral blood. This TCR was sampled from a woman aged 80 or over with acute or convalescent COVID-19. The chain has TRBV4-1 and TRBJ2-5; 15 bases match TRBD2. This chain's CDR3 is CASSYGLAGGAGETQYF. The DNA for the CDR3 is TGCGCCAGCAGCTACGGACTAGCGGGAGGGGCGGGAGAGACCCAGTACTTC.